This T cell receptor beta chain was sequenced in a study of T cells in Graves' hyperthyroidism and ophthalmopathy. When ophthalmopathy did not progress within 18 months, Graves' hyperthyroidism was considered stable. Newly diagnosed hyperthyroidism, duration under 2 months, in patients aged 18 to 65. Of note for this clonotype: Its specificity is unknown.

Study-wide results and caveats: Ophthalmopathy prediction by the model preceded onset by a median about 6 months. In blood, most of the thyroid clonotypes expanded above 0.001 were also present.

TCR beta CDR3 sequences were amplified from RNA transcripts. TCR CDR3 regions were first amplified by RT-PCR with HTBI primers. MiXCR, run by TCRdb on the multiplex PCR reads, gives a single entry per CDR3 protein. Of approximately 590,000 distinct CDR3 sequences listed, about 43% were seen once; the top ten hold roughly 8.2%. This CDR3 comprises 14 residues. The ends lost 5 bases at V and 1 base at J; junction bases unmatched: 1. CDR1 MNHNY and CDR2 SVGAGI come from the germline V gene (reference sequence). The origin of this receptor is a young woman with Graves' hyperthyroidism. The sequenced sample was peripheral blood or thyroid tissue (not recorded which). The chain joins TRBV6-6 to TRBJ2-3, with 9 nucleotides matching TRBD1. The CDR3 nucleotides are TGTGCCAGCAGTGACAGGGGGGGCACAGATACGCAGTATTTT. This codes for CASSDRGGTDTQYF.